The sequence of this T cell receptor beta chain was determined in a study of shared clonotypes between healthy human individuals. About the research overall: The composition of the donors was a couple of women and a few men aged 18 to 49.

TCRdb's table, derived via immunoSEQ multiplex PCR, lists solely in-frame clones and lacks some. The sample has over a million clones; 65% to 80% are singletons. The CDR3 has 15 residues. Germline V gene sequence: CDR1 ENHRY, CDR2 SYGVKD. Trimming left V 6 bases short and J 5 bases short, with 14 bases between. J is TRBJ1-6 and V is TRBV10-3; D may be TRBD1 (6 bases). The TCR comes from a man between 18 and 29 years old in good health. The sample was memory CD4+ T cells sorted from blood. Subset noted: CD45RA-negative fraction. CDR3 nucleotide sequence: TGTGCCATCAGCCAGGGGACGCCGGATAATTCACCCCTCCACTTT. Amino acid sequence: CAISQGTPDNSPLHF.